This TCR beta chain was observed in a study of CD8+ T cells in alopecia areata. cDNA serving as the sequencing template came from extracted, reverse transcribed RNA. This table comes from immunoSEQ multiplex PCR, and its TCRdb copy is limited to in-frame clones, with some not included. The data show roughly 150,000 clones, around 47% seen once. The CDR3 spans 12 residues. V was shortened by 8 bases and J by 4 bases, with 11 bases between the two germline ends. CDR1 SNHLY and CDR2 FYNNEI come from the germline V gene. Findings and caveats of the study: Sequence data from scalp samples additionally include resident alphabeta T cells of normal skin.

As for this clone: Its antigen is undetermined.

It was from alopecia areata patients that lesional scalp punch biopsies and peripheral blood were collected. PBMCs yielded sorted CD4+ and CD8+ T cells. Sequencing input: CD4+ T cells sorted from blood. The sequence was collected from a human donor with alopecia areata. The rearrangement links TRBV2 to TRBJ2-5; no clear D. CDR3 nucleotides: TGTGCCAGCGGATATGGGCGAGAGACCCAGTACTTC. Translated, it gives CASGYGRETQYF.